The 5 T cell receptor beta chains reported below all come from one sample, sequenced in a study of T cells after yellow fever vaccination. TCRdb itself ran the 5' RACE reads through MiXCR, one entry per CDR3 protein. The sample gives 200,000 to 300,000 distinct CDR3 sequences, approximately 6.8% of which show up once; about 0.95% is in the top ten. Sequences were derived from CD4+ T cells sorted from PBMCs, sampled on the day of the yellow fever booster vaccination. The receptors come from a young man who received the YFV17D yellow fever vaccine.

About this clonotype: This clone may be a read error of a much larger clone one base away. V gene TRBV7-2 combines with J gene TRBJ2-1; 10 bases are shared with TRBD2. From germline, CDR1 is SGHTA and CDR2 FQGNSA. The CDR3 sequence is 16 residues long. The V and J ends lost 5 bases and 7 bases, in that order; junction bases with no gene match: 11. The CDR3 DNA sequence: TGTGCCAGCAGCGCGGGCAGCGGGAGGGCCGCTAATGAGCAGTTCTTC. Residues: CASSAGSGRAANEQFF.

This clonotype was recorded at least ten times. This chain links TRBV2 with TRBJ1-1; possibly TRBD1 for D (6 bases). Trimming took 11 bases from V and 3 from J, leaving 16 bases between them. Germline CDR1 and CDR2: SNHLY and FYNNEI. The CDR3 loop spans 13 amino acids. Written as DNA, the CDR3 is TGTGCCGGAAACAGGGACGAGGACACTGAAGCTTTCTTT. Protein sequence: CAGNRDEDTEAFF.

A few counts support this clonotype. The chain carries TRBV20-1 and TRBJ2-5; TRBD1 aligns across 9 bases. From germline, CDR1 is DFQATT and CDR2 SNEGSKA (reference sequence). The junction had 4 bases not matched to a gene; V was cut back by 1 base and J by 4 bases. This CDR3 has 14 residues. The CDR3 nucleotides are TGCAGTGCTAGAGTGGGGACAGGGTCAGAGACCCAGTACTTC. As protein: CSARVGTGSETQYF.

This clonotype showed up just a few times. The chain employs TRBV5-1 and TRBJ2-1, with D perhaps TRBD1 or TRBD2 (5 bases each). Looked up from germline, CDR1 is SGHRS and CDR2 is YFSETQ. With 5 bases removed from V and 4 bases from J, the gap between germline ends came to 16 bases. The CDR3 runs to 15 residues. The CDR3 nucleotides are TGCGCCAGCAGGGATGGGACGGGAATTTACAATGAGCAGTTCTTC. Residues: CASRDGTGIYNEQFF.

The sample holds a few counts of this clonotype. The chain joins TRBV7-2 to TRBJ2-5; 8 positions agree with TRBD1. This CDR3 has 13 amino acids. Trimming took 8 bases from V and 3 from J; bases not matched to a gene: 5. CDR1 SGHTA and CDR2 FQGNSA come from the germline V gene. The DNA of the CDR3 is TGTGCCAGCGCCTTGACAGGGGAAGAGACCCAGTACTTC. Its translation is CASALTGEETQYF. The entire variable domain, with the rest obtained from reference TRBV7-2 and TRBJ2-5, is as follows: GAGVSQSPSNKVTEKGKDVELRCDPISGHTALYWYRQSLGQGLEFLIYFQGNSAPDKSGLPSDRFSAERTGGSVSTLTIQRTQQEDSAVYLCASALTGEETQYFGPGTRLLVL.